This TCR beta chain derives from a study of T cells in Graves' hyperthyroidism and ophthalmopathy. For the study at large: The initial diagnosis was the point when peripheral blood was collected, ahead of any treatment.

Losses at the gene ends were 0 bases for V and 8 bases for J; bases not matched to a gene: 4. The germline V gene encodes CDR1 SGDLS and CDR2 YYNGEE. The CDR3 extends over 14 amino acids. TCR beta CDR3 regions were amplified from RNA. Primed by the HTBI set, a first-round RT-PCR was run on the TCR CDR3. One entry per CDR3 protein, called by TCRdb with MiXCR from the multiplex PCR reads. The profile shows 500,000 to 700,000 distinct CDR3 sequences, roughly a sixth of them singletons. The specimen sequenced was blood. The rearrangement uses TRBV9 and TRBJ2-1; 8 bases line up with TRBD2. This TCR was recovered from a woman between 18 and 29 years old with Graves' hyperthyroidism. The CDR3 spells CASSVGRTSHEQFF. Written as DNA, the CDR3 is TGTGCCAGCAGCGTAGGGAGGACTAGCCATGAGCAGTTCTTC.